Following are 9 T cell receptor beta chains from one sample sequenced in a study of CD8+CD57+ T cells in acquired aplastic anemia. Patients chosen for sequencing had shown CD8+CD57+ cell expansion by flow cytometry. Using genomic DNA as the template, TCR beta VDJ and CDR3 profiling was carried out. TCRdb redid the calling of the reads with MiXCR, one entry per CDR3 protein. In the table there are over 150,000 distinct CDR3 sequences, around 50% of which are singletons. The sequenced material came from sorted CD4+, CD8+, or CD8+CD57+ T cells (not recorded which) from PBMCs. The source is a human donor with aplastic anemia.

The chain has TRBV6-2 or TRBV6-3 and TRBJ2-1; D perhaps matches TRBD1 (6 bases). Germline CDR1 and CDR2: MNHEY and SVGEGT. V was pared by 6 bases and J by 7 bases, with 22 bases between. The CDR3 loop spans 16 amino acids. The CDR3 region is CASRGAGAGERNEQFF. CDR3 DNA sequence: TGTGCCAGCAGAGGGGCCGGGGCAGGGGAAAGAAATGAGCAGTTCTTC.

Only one count was recorded for this clonotype. This chain uses TRBV28 with TRBJ2-5; D unresolved. The V gene's germline CDR1 is MDHEN and CDR2 SYDVKM. Trimming took 3 bases from V and 2 from J, leaving 19 bases between them. This CDR3 comprises 17 residues. DNA for the CDR3: TGTGCCAGCAGTTTGCCCCGCGGACCGGGCCTACAAGAGACCCAGTACTTC. Amino acid sequence: CASSLPRGPGLQETQYF.

This clonotype appeared many times. V gene TRBV12-3 or TRBV12-4 combines with J gene TRBJ2-1; TRBD2 aligns across 8 bases. V lost 1 base, J lost 3 bases, and 5 bases stayed unmatched. The CDR3 covers 16 residues. The CDR3 DNA is TGTGCCAGCAGTTTAGAGGGACTAGGCGTCTACAATGAGCAGTTCTTC. Its translation is CASSLEGLGVYNEQFF.

With respect to this clonotype: A junction end diverges from the germline sequence, so it may reflect a read error. This chain joins TRBV3-1 and TRBJ2-5, with D uncertain. The germline gives CDR1 LGHDT, CDR2 YNNKEL (reference sequence). The CDR3 runs 12 residues. The CDR3 region is CGSSQEVETQYF. Here the CDR3 DNA reads TGTGGCAGCAGCCAAGAGGTAGAGACCCAGTACTTC.

This chain connects TRBV29-1 to TRBJ1-5; 7 nucleotides agree with TRBD1. The CDR3 extends over 14 amino acids. Unmatched junction bases numbered 7, after V lost 3 bases and J lost 5 bases. Germline-derived CDR1 and CDR2 are SQVTM and ANQGSEA. For the CDR3, the DNA is TGCAGCGTTGATACCGACAGGGCTTATCAGCCCCAGCATTTT. This sequence encodes CSVDTDRAYQPQHF. Supplemented by reference TRBV29-1 and TRBJ1-5, the full variable domain reads SAVISQKPSRDICQRGTSLTIQCQVDSQVTMMFWYRQQPGQSLTLIATANQGSEATYESGFVIDKFPISRPNLTFSTLTVSNMSPEDSSIYLCSVDTDRAYQPQHFGDGTRLSIL.

The DNA of the CDR3 is TGTGCCAGCAGCTTAGCGGGGGCAGGGGTAAATTCACCCCTCCACTTT. Translated, it gives CASSLAGAGVNSPLHF. The chain is built from TRBV11-1 and TRBJ1-6; TRBD1 is a possible D gene (6 bases). The CDR3 is 16 residues long. V lost 0 bases and J lost 7, with 13 bases in between. Germline values: CDR1 SGHAT, CDR2 FQDESV (reference sequence).

The gene calls are TRBV29-1 and TRBJ2-3; no firm D call. CDR3 length: 11 residues. Trimming removed 8 bases from V and 8 bases from J, with 14 bases in between. Germline V gene data show CDR1 as SQVTM and CDR2 as ANQGSEA. This chain's CDR3 is CSLDLKGTQYF. Here the CDR3 DNA reads TGCAGCTTGGACCTCAAAGGTACGCAGTATTTT.

The chain combines TRBV29-1 with TRBJ2-1, with 11 bases aligning to TRBD2. The CDR3 is 15 amino acids. V lost 0 bases, J lost 7 bases, and 5 bases stayed unmatched. Germline V gene sequence: CDR1 SQVTM, CDR2 ANQGSEA. CDR3 in amino acids: CSVEEYSGGANEQFF. For the CDR3, the DNA is TGCAGCGTTGAAGAATATAGCGGGGGGGCTAATGAGCAGTTCTTC.

As to this clonotype: An end of the junction differs from the germline gene, which may be a read error. This chain uses TRBV20-1 with TRBJ1-6; D is ambiguous. This CDR3 is built from 16 residues. Per the germline V gene, CDR1 is DFQATT and CDR2 is SNEGSKA (reference sequence). The CDR3 DNA is TGCAGTGCTACGAAATACACGAGCTTCTATAATTCACCCCTCCGCTTT. Translated: CSATKYTSFYNSPLRF.